The 19 T cell receptor beta chains below were found in one sample sequenced in a study of CD8+ T cells in alopecia areata. As to treatment: oral pan-JAK inhibitor, 5-10 mg twice daily. It was cDNA, reverse transcribed from extracted RNA, that served as the sequencing template. This table comes from immunoSEQ multiplex PCR, and its TCRdb copy is limited to in-frame clones, with some not included. The data show 180,000 or so clones, 40% to 55% seen once. Sequenced material: CD8+ T cells sorted from blood, taken at week 52, from a patient treated with tofacitinib. The receptor set was obtained from a human donor with alopecia areata.

CDR3 DNA sequence: TGTGCCAGCAGCTCGGACAGAAAGTACGAGCAGTACTTC. Translated: CASSSDRKYEQYF. The chain links TRBV5-4 to TRBJ2-7; D is perhaps TRBD1 (6 bases). CDR1 SGHNT and CDR2 YYREEE come from the germline V gene (reference sequence). The CDR3 has 13 residues. V was shortened by 3 bases and J by 4 bases, with 11 bases between the two germline ends.

There are a few counts of this clone. This sequence joins TRBV30 and TRBJ2-7; a weak D match, TRBD2 (6 bases). The germline CDR1 and CDR2 sequences are GTSNPN and SVGIG (reference sequence). The CDR3 runs 13 residues. Trimming stripped 8 bases from V and 3 bases from J, with 17 bases between. The CDR3 is CAASGRPFYEQYF. The CDR3 region has the DNA TGTGCCGCCTCGGGGAGGCCCTTCTACGAGCAGTACTTC.

In this sample, this clone turned up a few times. The chain links TRBV7-8 to TRBJ1-1; tentative D call: TRBD1 (6 bases). Per the germline V gene, CDR1 is SGHVS and CDR2 is FQNEAQ. V gave up 1 base and J gave up 2 bases, with 14 bases separating them. The CDR3 is 16 residues long. The CDR3 is CASSLEQTGHNTEAFF. The CDR3 DNA reads as TGTGCCAGCAGCTTAGAGCAGACAGGACACAACACTGAAGCTTTCTTT.

The rearrangement joins TRBV29-1 to TRBJ2-2; tentatively, D is TRBD2 (6 bases). CDR1 SQVTM and CDR2 ANQGSEA come from the germline V gene. The CDR3 is made up of 12 amino acids. The germline V and J ends were trimmed by 6 bases and 3 bases, with 8 bases remaining between them. The CDR3 reads CSVGEDTGELFF. CDR3 bases: TGCAGCGTGGGGGAGGACACCGGGGAGCTGTTTTTT.

V and J are TRBV7-2 and TRBJ1-3; 8 nucleotides agree with TRBD1. Germline V gene sequence: CDR1 SGHTA, CDR2 FQGNSA. The CDR3 is 15 residues long. With V trimmed by 4 bases and J by 2 bases, 4 bases remained unmatched. CDR3 bases: TGTGCCAGCAGCTCAAGGACAGGGCCTGGAAACACCATATATTTT. Protein product: CASSSRTGPGNTIYF.

The DNA for the CDR3 is TGTGCCAGCAGTTTAGACGGCAGGGCAAGCTACGAGCAGTACTTC. Encoded protein: CASSLDGRASYEQYF. The chain couples TRBV27 to TRBJ2-7, with D perhaps matching TRBD1 (5 bases). Germline assignment: CDR1 MNHEY and CDR2 SMNVEV (reference sequence). V lost 2 bases and J lost 3, with 14 bases in between. The CDR3 contains 15 residues.

This chain uses TRBV9 with TRBJ2-2; 7 nucleotides line up with TRBD1. There are 18 residues in the CDR3. Germline CDR1 and CDR2: SGDLS and YYNGEE. J gave up 1 base and V 3 bases, and 12 bases lay outside the gene matches. The CDR3 region is CASSDGQDSLVNTGELFF. Here the CDR3 DNA reads TGTGCCAGCAGCGACGGACAGGACTCGCTCGTGAACACCGGGGAGCTGTTTTTT.

In its sample, this clone was seen a few times. The CDR3 coding sequence is TGTGCCAGCAGCTTAGTAGGGGGGGCGCGTCTACGCTATGGCTACACCTTC. It is translated as CASSLVGGARLRYGYTF. The chain has TRBV7-8 and TRBJ1-2; maybe TRBD1 (6 bases). Looked up from germline, CDR1 is SGHVS and CDR2 is FQNEAQ. Trimming stripped 1 base from V and 4 bases from J, with 19 bases between. The CDR3 runs 17 residues.

The V gene is TRBV5-1, the J gene TRBJ2-5; 13 bases match TRBD2. V shed 3 bases and J 1 base; nucleotides not matched to a gene: 3. Germline CDR1 SGHRS, CDR2 YFSETQ. There are 16 residues in the CDR3. CDR3 in amino acids: CASSSTSGGPQETQYF. The CDR3 region has the DNA TGCGCCAGCAGCTCGACTAGCGGGGGGCCCCAAGAGACCCAGTACTTC.

The V gene is TRBV27, the J gene TRBJ1-2, with a weak D call TRBD1 (5 bases). Germline CDR1 reads MNHEY; CDR2 reads SMNVEV (reference sequence). V was cut by 2 bases and J by 8 bases, with 12 bases left in between. The CDR3 extends over 13 amino acids. CDR3 protein: CASSLGPRDGYTF. The CDR3 DNA follows: TGTGCCAGCAGTTTAGGACCGCGGGACGGCTACACCTTC.

The chain links TRBV27 to TRBJ2-7; the match to TRBD1 covers 11 bases. After removal of 5 bases from V and 5 bases from J, the junction contained 8 bases not matched to a gene. The CDR3 contains 15 residues. Germline CDR1 and CDR2: MNHEY and SMNVEV (reference sequence). The DNA for the CDR3 is TGTGCCAGCAGTATCCCGGACAGGGGGCTCGACGAGCAGTACTTC. Its protein product is CASSIPDRGLDEQYF.

As regards this clone: The sample carries other DNA sequences with the same CDR3. The chain uses TRBV18 and TRBJ2-5; TRBD1 matches at 7 bases. Losses at the gene ends were 3 bases for V and 5 bases for J; bases not matched to a gene: 3. CDR3 length: 13 residues. CDR1 and CDR2 (germline): KGHSH, LQKENI. The CDR3 sequence is CASSPGTEETQYF. Here the CDR3 DNA reads TGTGCCAGCTCACCCGGGACAGAGGAGACCCAGTACTTC.

The rearrangement joins TRBV10-3 to TRBJ2-5; the match to TRBD2 covers 13 bases. The CDR3 contains 13 residues. The V gene's germline CDR1 is ENHRY and CDR2 SYGVKD. The trim removed 10 bases at V and 5 bases at J, leaving 4 bases unmatched. CDR3 DNA sequence: TGTGCCACCGGGACTAGCGGGGTCGAGACCCAGTACTTC. Translation: CATGTSGVETQYF.

This clone was counted a few times. This chain uses TRBV30 with TRBJ1-1; D call uncertain. V lost 1 base to trimming and J lost 7 bases, with 10 bases between them. Germline loops: CDR1 GTSNPN, CDR2 SVGIG (reference sequence). The CDR3 runs 12 residues. CDR3 nucleotides: TGTGCCTGGAGTGGTAGCGGGGTTGAAGCTTTCTTT. The encoded protein is CAWSGSGVEAFF.

This chain uses TRBV4-3 with TRBJ2-3; 9 bases agree with TRBD1. The V gene end was trimmed by 1 base and the J gene end by 2 bases; junction bases not matched to a gene: 7. Germline V lookup: CDR1 LGHNA, CDR2 YSLEER. The length of the CDR3 is 17 residues. CDR3 nucleotides: TGCGCCAGCAGCCAAGGAGGACAGGGGTTATCCACAGATACGCAGTATTTT. Its protein product is CASSQGGQGLSTDTQYF.

The chain employs TRBV30 and TRBJ1-1; D is possibly TRBD1 (6 bases). Per the germline V gene, CDR1 is GTSNPN and CDR2 is SVGIG (reference sequence). V shed 4 bases and J shed 3 bases, with 12 bases lying between them. The CDR3 runs 13 residues. The DNA for the CDR3 is TGTGCCTGGACTGTACAGGGTCACACTGAAGCTTTCTTT. Residues: CAWTVQGHTEAFF.

J is TRBJ2-7 and V is TRBV29-1, with D tentatively TRBD2 (6 bases). Germline assignment: CDR1 SQVTM and CDR2 ANQGSEA. Trimming cost V 4 bases and J 3 bases, with 13 bases left between them. The CDR3 has 13 residues. The CDR3 is CSVVRVGLYEQYF. The DNA of the CDR3 is TGCAGCGTTGTGAGGGTGGGACTCTACGAGCAGTACTTC.

The rearrangement joins TRBV14 to TRBJ2-1; D is unclear. Per the germline V gene, CDR1 is SGHDN and CDR2 is FVKESK. The CDR3 sequence is 13 residues long. Trimming removed 4 bases from V and 5 bases from J, with 9 bases in between. CDR3 in DNA: TGTGCCAGCAGCCCCGGGTCCCACAATGAGCAGTTCTTC. Amino acids: CASSPGSHNEQFF.

This clone was seen only once. The rearrangement links TRBV27 to TRBJ2-1; a weak D match, TRBD2 (6 bases). V was cut by 5 bases and J by 8 bases, with 13 bases left in between. This CDR3 region has 13 residues. CDR1 and CDR2 from the germline V gene are MNHEY and SMNVEV (reference sequence). The CDR3 coding sequence is TGTGCCAGCAGTACCTCGTGGGGGGATGAGCAGTTCTTC. It translates to CASSTSWGDEQFF.